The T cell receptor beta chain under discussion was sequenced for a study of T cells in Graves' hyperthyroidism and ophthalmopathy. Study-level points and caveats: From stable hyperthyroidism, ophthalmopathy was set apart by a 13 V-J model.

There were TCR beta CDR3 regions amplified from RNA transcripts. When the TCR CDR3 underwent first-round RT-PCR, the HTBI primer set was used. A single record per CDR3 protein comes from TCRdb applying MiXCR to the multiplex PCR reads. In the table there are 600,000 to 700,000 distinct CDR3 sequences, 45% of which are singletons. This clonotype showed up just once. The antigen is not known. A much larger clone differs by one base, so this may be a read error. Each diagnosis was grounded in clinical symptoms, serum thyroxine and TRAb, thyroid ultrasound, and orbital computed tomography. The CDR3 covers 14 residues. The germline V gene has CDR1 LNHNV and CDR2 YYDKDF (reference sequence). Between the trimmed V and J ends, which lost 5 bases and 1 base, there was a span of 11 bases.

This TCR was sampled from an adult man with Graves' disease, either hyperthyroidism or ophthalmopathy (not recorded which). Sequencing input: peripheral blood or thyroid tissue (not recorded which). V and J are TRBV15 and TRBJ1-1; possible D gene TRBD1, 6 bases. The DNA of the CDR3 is TGTGCCACCAGCCCCCAACAGGGGAACACTGAAGCTTTCTTT. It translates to CATSPQQGNTEAFF.